Listed below are T cell receptor beta chains from one sample, sequenced in a study of blood T cell repertoires in COVID-19. The method was immunoSEQ multiplex PCR; TCRdb's version includes in-frame clones alone and lacks a portion of them. Among about 140,000 clones listed, nearly 80% were seen once. Material: PBMCs or T cells enriched from blood (not recorded which). The source of these receptors is a woman aged 45-65 years who had recovered from COVID-19. The CDR3 runs from the conserved cysteine through the conserved F or W. D genes are given only for firm matches. The size of a clone is reported for some rows only, either as once, few or many, or as a class for expanded clones.

clone_size: .; d_call: .; v_call: TRBV9; j_call: TRBJ1-1; cdr3_nt: TGTGCCAGCAGCGCGGGAAGGGACACTGAAGCTTTCTTT; cdr3_aa: CASSAGRDTEAFF
clone_size: .; d_call: .; v_call: TRBV3-1/TRBV3-2; j_call: TRBJ2-3; cdr3_nt: TGTGCCAGCAGCCAGACAGCAACAAAGGGAGATACGCAGTATTTT; cdr3_aa: CASSQTATKGDTQYF
clone_size: .; d_call: .; v_call: TRBV27; j_call: TRBJ2-1; cdr3_nt: TGTGCCAGCAGAAACAGGGCATCTGAGCAGTTCTTC; cdr3_aa: CASRNRASEQFF
clone_size: .; d_call: TRBD2; v_call: TRBV28; j_call: TRBJ2-7; cdr3_nt: TGTGCCAGCAGTTATGTAGCGGGAGGTACCTACGAGCAGTACTTC; cdr3_aa: CASSYVAGGTYEQYF
clone_size: .; d_call: TRBD2; v_call: TRBV11-1; j_call: TRBJ2-1; cdr3_nt: TGTGCCAGCAGCTCAGGACTAGCGGCCGGCGATGAGCAGTTCTTC; cdr3_aa: CASSSGLAAGDEQFF
clone_size: .; d_call: .; v_call: TRBV27; j_call: TRBJ1-5; cdr3_nt: TGTGCCAGCAGTTTAGCAGGGAACCAGCCCCAGCATTTT; cdr3_aa: CASSLAGNQPQHF
clone_size: .; d_call: .; v_call: TRBV7-6; j_call: TRBJ1-2; cdr3_nt: TGTGCCAGCAGCTTCGGCGAGATGGACAGAAACTATGGCTACACCTTC; cdr3_aa: CASSFGEMDRNYGYTF
clone_size: .; d_call: TRBD1; v_call: TRBV27; j_call: TRBJ2-3; cdr3_nt: TGTGCCAGCAGTTCTTGGAAGCGGACAGGGAACACAGATACGCAGTATTTT; cdr3_aa: CASSSWKRTGNTDTQYF
clone_size: once; d_call: .; v_call: TRBV11-2; j_call: TRBJ2-1; cdr3_nt: TGTGCCAGCAGCTTGGCGGGACCCCGTAATGAGCAGTTCTTC; cdr3_aa: CASSLAGPRNEQFF
clone_size: few; d_call: .; v_call: TRBV2; j_call: TRBJ2-7; cdr3_nt: TGTGCCAGCAGTGAATTACCGGGAGATAGCTCCTACGAGCAGTACTTC; cdr3_aa: CASSELPGDSSYEQYF
clone_size: .; d_call: TRBD2; v_call: TRBV4-1; j_call: TRBJ2-1; cdr3_nt: TGCGCCAGCAGCCTTACTAGCGGGACTGGTCTCTACAATGAGCAGTTCTTC; cdr3_aa: CASSLTSGTGLYNEQFF
clone_size: .; d_call: TRBD1; v_call: TRBV19; j_call: TRBJ2-4; cdr3_nt: TGTGCCAGTAGTATTGACAGGGATCCCTTTAACATTCAGTACTTC; cdr3_aa: CASSIDRDPFNIQYF
clone_size: .; d_call: .; v_call: TRBV28; j_call: TRBJ1-1; cdr3_nt: TGTGCCAGCATTCAGACCAGGGGATGGGCTTTCTTT; cdr3_aa: CASIQTRGWAFF
clone_size: .; d_call: TRBD1; v_call: TRBV19; j_call: TRBJ2-5; cdr3_nt: TGTGCCAGTAGTACCGGGACAGGTATCTCGGAGACCCAGTACTTC; cdr3_aa: CASSTGTGISETQYF
clone_size: once; d_call: .; v_call: TRBV14; j_call: TRBJ1-2; cdr3_nt: TGTGCCAGCAGCCTTAGGGAGAACTATGGCTACACCTTC; cdr3_aa: CASSLRENYGYTF
clone_size: .; d_call: TRBD2; v_call: TRBV4-1; j_call: TRBJ2-1; cdr3_nt: TGCGCCAGCAGCCAAGAACCCGCCGCGGGAGGTAGGAATGAGCAGTTCTTC; cdr3_aa: CASSQEPAAGGRNEQFF
clone_size: few; d_call: .; v_call: TRBV11-2; j_call: TRBJ1-4; cdr3_nt: TGTGCCAGCAGTCCGGGTTCAACTAATGAAAAACTGTTTTTT; cdr3_aa: CASSPGSTNEKLFF
clone_size: many; d_call: .; v_call: TRBV27; j_call: TRBJ2-3; cdr3_nt: TGTGCCAGCAGTTTCCTAGGGGCGAATACGCAGTATTTT; cdr3_aa: CASSFLGANTQYF
clone_size: .; d_call: .; v_call: TRBV30; j_call: TRBJ1-4; cdr3_nt: TGTGCCTGGAGTATTGGACAGCTTAATGAAAAACTGTTTTTT; cdr3_aa: CAWSIGQLNEKLFF
clone_size: .; d_call: .; v_call: TRBV5-1; j_call: TRBJ2-2; cdr3_nt: TGCGCCAGCACGCTACTAGGGAACACCGGGGAGCTGTTTTTT; cdr3_aa: CASTLLGNTGELFF
clone_size: .; d_call: .; v_call: TRBV5-1; j_call: TRBJ2-1; cdr3_nt: TGCGCCAGCAGCTTAGGGGTATCCTACAATGAGCAGTTCTTC; cdr3_aa: CASSLGVSYNEQFF
clone_size: .; d_call: TRBD1; v_call: TRBV9; j_call: TRBJ2-2; cdr3_nt: TGTGCCAGCAGACTCCCCGGACAGGGTAATTCCGGGGAGCTGTTTTTT; cdr3_aa: CASRLPGQGNSGELFF
clone_size: .; d_call: TRBD1; v_call: TRBV19; j_call: TRBJ1-5; cdr3_nt: TGTGCCAGTAGTGCCGGACCCAGGGGGAGGCAGCCCCAGCATTTT; cdr3_aa: CASSAGPRGRQPQHF
clone_size: .; d_call: .; v_call: TRBV19; j_call: TRBJ2-1; cdr3_nt: TGTGCCAGTAGAGCACTTTCCAATGAGCAGTTCTTC; cdr3_aa: CASRALSNEQFF
clone_size: .; d_call: .; v_call: TRBV5-4; j_call: TRBJ1-4; cdr3_nt: TGTGCCAGCAGCCGGGGGGGGCTTGCAACTAATGAAAAACTGTTTTTT; cdr3_aa: CASSRGGLATNEKLFF
clone_size: .; d_call: .; v_call: TRBV5-1; j_call: TRBJ1-2; cdr3_nt: TGCGCCAGCAGCTTGCCTCCCCGAGGAAGGGAAAGGGGAAAATATGGCTACACCTTC; cdr3_aa: CASSLPPRGRERGKYGYTF
clone_size: .; d_call: TRBD1; v_call: TRBV27; j_call: TRBJ2-3; cdr3_nt: TGTGCCAGCACCAAATTCCGGGACAGGGGAGCAGATACGCAGTATTTT; cdr3_aa: CASTKFRDRGADTQYF
clone_size: .; d_call: TRBD1; v_call: TRBV10-1; j_call: TRBJ1-1; cdr3_nt: TGCGCCAGCAGCGCAGGGACAGACTTGAACACTGAAGCTTTCTTT; cdr3_aa: CASSAGTDLNTEAFF
clone_size: once; d_call: .; v_call: TRBV28; j_call: TRBJ2-6; cdr3_nt: TGTGCCAGCACCGGTAGGGGTGCTGGGGCCAACGTCCTGACTTTC; cdr3_aa: CASTGRGAGANVLTF
clone_size: .; d_call: TRBD2; v_call: TRBV5-4; j_call: TRBJ2-1; cdr3_nt: TGTGCCAGCAGCTTGGCTTTGCGGGGGGGCGCTGAGCAGTTCTTC; cdr3_aa: CASSLALRGGAEQFF
clone_size: .; d_call: TRBD2; v_call: TRBV27; j_call: TRBJ2-7; cdr3_nt: TGTGCCAGCAAAAGGGGACTAGCGGACTCCTACGAGCAGTACTTC; cdr3_aa: CASKRGLADSYEQYF
clone_size: once; d_call: .; v_call: TRBV2; j_call: TRBJ2-5; cdr3_nt: TGTGCCAGCGAGGAACGGGGTTTAATAGAGACCCAGTACTTC; cdr3_aa: CASEERGLIETQYF